This T cell receptor beta chain was sequenced in a study of OX40 agonist ivuxolimab in advanced cancers. Study details: Aged about 20 to 80 with a mean of 60 years, they were roughly 83% male. Study-level findings and limits: Averaged across samples, CD8+ T cells carried more expanded clones than CD4+ did.

TCRdb keeps only in-frame clones here, not all; method: immunoSEQ multiplex PCR. Of some 50,000 clones in the sample, more than 80% were seen once. This clone was counted a single time. Its antigen is unknown. The V gene's germline CDR1 is SGHDT and CDR2 YYEEEE. This CDR3 has 15 residues. The V end was cut by 2 bases, the J end by 6 bases, with 12 bases between. Sample: CD4+ or CD8+ T cells sorted from blood, taken in a trial of the OX40 agonist ivuxolimab. The TCR was taken from an adult with an advanced solid tumor such as melanoma, head and neck, liver or kidney cancer. The chain is built from TRBV5-6 and TRBJ1-6; no clear D gene. The CDR3 DNA reads TGTGCCAGCAGCTTCAGGAGGATGGGTAATTCACCCCTCCACTTT. This translates into CASSFRRMGNSPLHF.